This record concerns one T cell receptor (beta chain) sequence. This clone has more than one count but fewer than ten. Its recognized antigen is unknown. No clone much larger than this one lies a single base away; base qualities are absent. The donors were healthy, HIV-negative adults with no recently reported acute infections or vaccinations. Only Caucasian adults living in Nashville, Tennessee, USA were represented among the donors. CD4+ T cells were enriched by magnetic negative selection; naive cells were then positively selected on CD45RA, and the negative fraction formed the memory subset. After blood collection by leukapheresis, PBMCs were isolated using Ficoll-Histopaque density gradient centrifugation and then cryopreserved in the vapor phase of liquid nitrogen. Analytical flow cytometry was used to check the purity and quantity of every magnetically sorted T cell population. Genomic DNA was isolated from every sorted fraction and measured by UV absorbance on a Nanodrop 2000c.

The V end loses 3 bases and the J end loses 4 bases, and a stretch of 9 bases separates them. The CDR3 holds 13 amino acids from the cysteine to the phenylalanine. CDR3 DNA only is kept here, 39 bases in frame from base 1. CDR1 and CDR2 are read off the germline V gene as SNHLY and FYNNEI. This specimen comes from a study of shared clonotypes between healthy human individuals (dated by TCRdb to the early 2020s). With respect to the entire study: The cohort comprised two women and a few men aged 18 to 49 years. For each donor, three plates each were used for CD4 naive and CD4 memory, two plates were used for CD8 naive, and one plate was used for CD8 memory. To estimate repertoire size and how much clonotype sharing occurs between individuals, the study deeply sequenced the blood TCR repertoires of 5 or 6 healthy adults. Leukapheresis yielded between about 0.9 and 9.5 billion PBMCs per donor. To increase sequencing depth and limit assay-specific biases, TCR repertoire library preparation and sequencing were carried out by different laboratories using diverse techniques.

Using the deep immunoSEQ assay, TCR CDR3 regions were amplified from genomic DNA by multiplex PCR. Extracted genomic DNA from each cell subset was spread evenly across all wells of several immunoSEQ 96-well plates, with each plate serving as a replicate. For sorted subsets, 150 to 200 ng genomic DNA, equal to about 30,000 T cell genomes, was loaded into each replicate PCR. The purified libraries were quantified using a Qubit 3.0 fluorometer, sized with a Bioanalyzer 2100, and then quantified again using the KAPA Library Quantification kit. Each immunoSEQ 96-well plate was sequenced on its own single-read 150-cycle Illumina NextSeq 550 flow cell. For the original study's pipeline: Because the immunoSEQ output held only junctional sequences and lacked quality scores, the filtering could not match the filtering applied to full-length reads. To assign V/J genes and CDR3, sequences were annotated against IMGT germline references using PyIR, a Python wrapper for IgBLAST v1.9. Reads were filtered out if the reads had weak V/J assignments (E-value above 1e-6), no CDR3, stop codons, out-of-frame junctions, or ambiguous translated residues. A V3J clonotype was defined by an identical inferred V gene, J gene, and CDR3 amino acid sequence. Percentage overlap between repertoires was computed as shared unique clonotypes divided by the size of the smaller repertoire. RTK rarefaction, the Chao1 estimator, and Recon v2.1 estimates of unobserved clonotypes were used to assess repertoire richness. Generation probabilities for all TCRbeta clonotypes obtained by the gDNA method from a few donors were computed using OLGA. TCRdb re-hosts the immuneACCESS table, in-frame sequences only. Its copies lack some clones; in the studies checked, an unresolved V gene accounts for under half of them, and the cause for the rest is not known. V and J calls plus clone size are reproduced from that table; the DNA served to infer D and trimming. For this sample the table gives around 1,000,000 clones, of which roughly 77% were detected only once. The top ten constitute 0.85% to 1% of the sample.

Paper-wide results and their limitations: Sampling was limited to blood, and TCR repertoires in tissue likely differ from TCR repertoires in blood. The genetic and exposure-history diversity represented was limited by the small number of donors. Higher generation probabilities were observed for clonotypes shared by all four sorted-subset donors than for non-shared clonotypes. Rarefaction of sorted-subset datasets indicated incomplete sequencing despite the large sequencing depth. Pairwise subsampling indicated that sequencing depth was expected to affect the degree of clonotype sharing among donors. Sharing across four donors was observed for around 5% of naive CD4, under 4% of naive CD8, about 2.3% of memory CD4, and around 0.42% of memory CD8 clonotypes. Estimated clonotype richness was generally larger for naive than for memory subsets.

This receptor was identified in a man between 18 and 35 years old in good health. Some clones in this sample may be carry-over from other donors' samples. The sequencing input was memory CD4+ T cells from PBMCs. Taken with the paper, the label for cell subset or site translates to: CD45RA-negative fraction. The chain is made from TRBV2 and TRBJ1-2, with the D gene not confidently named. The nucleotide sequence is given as TGTGCCAGCAGTGAGCATGGCAGCTATGGCTACACCTTC. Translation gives CASSEHGSYGYTF.